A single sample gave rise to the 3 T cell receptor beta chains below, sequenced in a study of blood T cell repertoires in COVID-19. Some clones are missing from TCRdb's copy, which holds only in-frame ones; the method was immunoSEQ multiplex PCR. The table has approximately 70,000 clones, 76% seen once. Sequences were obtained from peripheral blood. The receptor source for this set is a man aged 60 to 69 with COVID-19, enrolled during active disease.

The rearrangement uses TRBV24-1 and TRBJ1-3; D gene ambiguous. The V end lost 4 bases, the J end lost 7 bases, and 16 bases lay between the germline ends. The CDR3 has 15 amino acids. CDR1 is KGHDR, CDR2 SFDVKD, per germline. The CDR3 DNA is TGTGCCACCAGTGAACAACACTACTTCGGGAACACCATATATTTT. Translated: CATSEQHYFGNTIYF.

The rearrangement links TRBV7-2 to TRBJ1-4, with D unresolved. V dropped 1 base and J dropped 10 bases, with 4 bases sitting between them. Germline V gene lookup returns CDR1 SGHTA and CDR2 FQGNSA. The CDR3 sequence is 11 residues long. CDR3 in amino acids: CASSLGIKLFF. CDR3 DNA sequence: TGTGCCAGCAGCTTAGGTATAAAACTGTTTTTT.

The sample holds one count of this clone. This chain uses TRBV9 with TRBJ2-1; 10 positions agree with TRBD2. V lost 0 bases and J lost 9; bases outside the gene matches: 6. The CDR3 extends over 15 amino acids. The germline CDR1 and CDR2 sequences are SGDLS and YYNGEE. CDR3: CASSVVTSGEGEQFF. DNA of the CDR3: TGTGCCAGCAGCGTAGTTACTAGCGGGGAAGGTGAGCAGTTCTTC.